The TCR beta chain under discussion was sequenced for a study of shared clonotypes between healthy human individuals. Looking at the study overall: Each donor's CD4 naive and CD4 memory cells filled three plates apiece, CD8 naive two, and CD8 memory one. Study-wide points: Only blood was sampled; tissue repertoires likely differ.

Assay: immunoSEQ multiplex PCR; the TCRdb copy retains only in-frame clones and omits some. The data hold 2 million to 2.5 million clones, with approximately 90% observed a single time. Concerning this clone: Its matching antigen is unknown.

The CDR3 length is 14 residues. Germline V gene sequence: CDR1 SGHVS, CDR2 FNYEAQ. The J segment lost 7 bases and the V segment lost 5 bases, leaving 11 bases of the junction unmatched. The specimen was naive CD4+ T cells from PBMCs. The subset: CD45RA+ positively selected. The V gene is TRBV7-6, the J gene TRBJ2-7; TRBD2 agrees at 7 bases. This sequence was found in a young man in good health. Some clones in this sample may be carry-over from other donors' samples. CDR3 coding DNA: TGTGCCAGCAGCCGTTTGGGACTAAGGGAGGAGCAGTACTTC. Translated: CASSRLGLREEQYF.